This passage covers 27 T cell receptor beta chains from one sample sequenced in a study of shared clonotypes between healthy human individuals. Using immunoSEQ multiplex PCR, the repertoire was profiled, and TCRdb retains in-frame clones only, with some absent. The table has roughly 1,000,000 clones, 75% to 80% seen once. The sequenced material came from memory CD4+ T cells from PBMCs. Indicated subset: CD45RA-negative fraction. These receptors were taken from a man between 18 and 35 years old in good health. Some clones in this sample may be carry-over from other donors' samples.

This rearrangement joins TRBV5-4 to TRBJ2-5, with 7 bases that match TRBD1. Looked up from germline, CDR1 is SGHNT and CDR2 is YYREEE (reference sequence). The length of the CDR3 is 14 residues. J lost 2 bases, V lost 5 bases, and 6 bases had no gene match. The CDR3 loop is CASSSGTEQETQYF. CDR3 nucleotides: TGTGCCAGCAGTTCCGGGACAGAGCAAGAGACCCAGTACTTC.

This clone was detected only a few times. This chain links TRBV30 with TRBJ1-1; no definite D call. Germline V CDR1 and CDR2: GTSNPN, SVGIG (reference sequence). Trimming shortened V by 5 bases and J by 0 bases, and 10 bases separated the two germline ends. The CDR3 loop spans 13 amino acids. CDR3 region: CAWDRTMNTEAFF. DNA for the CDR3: TGTGCCTGGGACCGAACCATGAACACTGAAGCTTTCTTT.

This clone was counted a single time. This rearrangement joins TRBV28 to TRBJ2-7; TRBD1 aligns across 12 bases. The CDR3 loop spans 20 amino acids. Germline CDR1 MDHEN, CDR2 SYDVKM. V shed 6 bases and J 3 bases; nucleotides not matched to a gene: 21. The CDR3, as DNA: TGTGCCAGCAGACCGATCACCGGGACAGGGGGCGGGCGGGCGAGCTACGAGCAGTACTTC. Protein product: CASRPITGTGGGRASYEQYF.

CDR3 coding DNA: TGTGCCAGCAGCCCCCTAGAGGGGGGGGAGCAGTACTTC. It specifies CASSPLEGGEQYF. The chain has TRBV11-3 and TRBJ2-7; D might be TRBD2 (7 bases). Trimming pared 5 bases from V and 7 bases from J, leaving 15 bases between. Germline V gives CDR1 SGHNT, CDR2 YENEEA. The CDR3 totals 13 residues.

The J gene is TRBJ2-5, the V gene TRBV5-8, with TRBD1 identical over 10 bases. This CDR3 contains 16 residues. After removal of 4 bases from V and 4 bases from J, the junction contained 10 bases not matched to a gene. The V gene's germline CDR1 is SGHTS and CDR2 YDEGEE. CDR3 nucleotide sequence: TGTGCCAGCAGCCTGGACAGGGGGGAAAATATAGAGACCCAGTACTTC. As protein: CASSLDRGENIETQYF. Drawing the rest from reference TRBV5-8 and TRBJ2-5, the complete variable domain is EAGVTQSPTHLIKTRGQQATLRCSPISGHTSVYWYQQALGLGLQFLLWYDEGEERNRGNFPPRFSGRQFPNYSSELNVNALELEDSALYLCASSLDRGENIETQYFGPGTRLLVL.

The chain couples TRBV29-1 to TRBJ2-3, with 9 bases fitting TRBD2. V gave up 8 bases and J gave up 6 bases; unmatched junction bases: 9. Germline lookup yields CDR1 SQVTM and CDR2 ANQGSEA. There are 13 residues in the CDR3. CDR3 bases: TGCAGCCTCGCAAGGACTAGCGACGATACGCAGTATTTT. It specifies CSLARTSDDTQYF.

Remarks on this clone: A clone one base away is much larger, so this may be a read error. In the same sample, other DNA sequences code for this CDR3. The CDR3 DNA reads as TGCAGTGCCCACCTGGATACGCAGTATTTT. This codes for CSAHLDTQYF. The chain employs TRBV20-1 and TRBJ2-3; D is unclear. Germline V gene data show CDR1 as DFQATT and CDR2 as SNEGSKA (reference sequence). V lost 6 bases and J lost 6, with 7 bases in between. This CDR3 is built from 10 residues.

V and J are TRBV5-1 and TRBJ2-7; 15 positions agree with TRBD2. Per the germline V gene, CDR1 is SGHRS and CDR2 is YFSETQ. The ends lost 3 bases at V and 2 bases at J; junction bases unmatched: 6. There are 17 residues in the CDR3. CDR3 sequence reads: CASSSGLAGGIPYEQYF. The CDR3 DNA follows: TGCGCCAGCAGCTCCGGACTAGCGGGAGGGATCCCCTACGAGCAGTACTTC. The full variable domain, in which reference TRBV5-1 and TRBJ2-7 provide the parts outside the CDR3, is KAGVTQTPRYLIKTRGQQVTLSCSPISGHRSVSWYQQTPGQGLQFLFEYFSETQRNKGNFPGRFSGRQFSNSRSEMNVSTLELGDSALYLCASSSGLAGGIPYEQYFGPGTRLTVT.

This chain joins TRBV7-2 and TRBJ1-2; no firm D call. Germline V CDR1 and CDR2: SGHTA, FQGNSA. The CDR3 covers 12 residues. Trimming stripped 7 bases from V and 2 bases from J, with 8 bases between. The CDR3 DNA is TGTGCCAGCACCATACAGAACTATGGCTACACCTTC. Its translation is CASTIQNYGYTF.

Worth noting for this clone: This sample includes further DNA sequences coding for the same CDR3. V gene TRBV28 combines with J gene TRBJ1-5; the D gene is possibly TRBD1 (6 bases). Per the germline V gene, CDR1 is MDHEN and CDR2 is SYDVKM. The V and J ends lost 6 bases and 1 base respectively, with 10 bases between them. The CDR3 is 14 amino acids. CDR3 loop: CASRQGGSNQPQHF. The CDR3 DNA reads TGTGCCAGCAGGCAAGGGGGAAGCAATCAGCCCCAGCATTTT.

CDR3 region: CASSLWDRAEKLFF. The CDR3 coding sequence is TGTGCCAGCAGTTTGTGGGACAGGGCCGAAAAACTGTTTTTT. This chain joins TRBV6-5 and TRBJ1-4; TRBD1 agrees at 9 bases. V lost 4 bases to trimming and J lost 8 bases; unmatched junction nucleotides: 5. The CDR3 runs to 14 residues. Looked up from germline, CDR1 is MNHEY and CDR2 is SVGAGI.

In DNA form, the CDR3 reads TGTGCCAGCTCACCCCGGGGACTAGCGGGAGGGCTACGGAAACCCTACGAGCAGTACTTC. It is translated as CASSPRGLAGGLRKPYEQYF. The chain carries TRBV18 and TRBJ2-7; 16 nucleotides match TRBD2. The CDR3 consists of 20 residues. Trimming cost V 3 bases and J 2 bases; bases outside gene matches: 13. CDR1 and CDR2 from the germline V gene are KGHSH and LQKENI.

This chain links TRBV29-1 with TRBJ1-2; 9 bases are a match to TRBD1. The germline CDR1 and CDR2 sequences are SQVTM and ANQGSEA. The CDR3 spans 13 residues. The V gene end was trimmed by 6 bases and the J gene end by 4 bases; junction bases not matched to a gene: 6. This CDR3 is CSVGQGGAYGYTF. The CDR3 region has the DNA TGCAGCGTGGGACAGGGAGGTGCCTATGGCTACACCTTC.

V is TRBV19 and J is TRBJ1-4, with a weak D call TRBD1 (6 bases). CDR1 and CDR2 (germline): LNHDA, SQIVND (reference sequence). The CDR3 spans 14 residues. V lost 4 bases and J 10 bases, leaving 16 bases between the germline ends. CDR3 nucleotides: TGTGCCAGTAGTACCACAGGGTTTGAGAGAAAACTGTTTTTT. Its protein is CASSTTGFERKLFF.

The CDR3 loop reads CASSPTGGSSYEQYF. The CDR3 DNA is TGTGCCAGCAGCCCCACCGGCGGCAGCTCCTACGAGCAGTACTTC. V usage is TRBV4-2 and J usage is TRBJ2-5; D unresolved. The J call could be wrong; TRBJ2-7 is a better fit for the DNA end. The CDR3 loop spans 15 amino acids. Germline assignment: CDR1 LGHNA and CDR2 YNFKEQ.

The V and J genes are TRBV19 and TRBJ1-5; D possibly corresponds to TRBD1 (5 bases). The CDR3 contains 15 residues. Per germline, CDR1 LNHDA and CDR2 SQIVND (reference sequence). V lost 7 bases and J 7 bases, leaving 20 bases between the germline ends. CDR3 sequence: CASINFQGAGQPQHF. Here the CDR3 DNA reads TGTGCCAGTATTAATTTCCAGGGAGCGGGGCAGCCCCAGCATTTT.

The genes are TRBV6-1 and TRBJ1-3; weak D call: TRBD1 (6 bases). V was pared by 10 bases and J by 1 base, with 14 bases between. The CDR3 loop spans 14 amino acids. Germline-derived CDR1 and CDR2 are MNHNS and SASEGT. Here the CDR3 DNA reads TGTGCCACCAACAGGGAAGAGTCTGGAAACACCATATATTTT. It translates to CATNREESGNTIYF.

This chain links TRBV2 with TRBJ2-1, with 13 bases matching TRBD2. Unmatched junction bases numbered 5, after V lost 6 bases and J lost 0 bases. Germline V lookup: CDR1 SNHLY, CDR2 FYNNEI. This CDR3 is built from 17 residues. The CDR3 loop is CASRELAGGYSYNEQFF. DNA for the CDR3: TGTGCCAGCAGAGAACTAGCGGGAGGGTACTCCTACAATGAGCAGTTCTTC.

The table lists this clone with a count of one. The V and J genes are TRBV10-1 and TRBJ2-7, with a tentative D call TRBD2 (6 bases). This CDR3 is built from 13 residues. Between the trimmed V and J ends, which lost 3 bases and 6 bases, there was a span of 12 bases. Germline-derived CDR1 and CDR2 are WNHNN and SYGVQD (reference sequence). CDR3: CASSDPGRPEQYF. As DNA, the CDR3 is TGCGCCAGCAGTGACCCCGGGAGACCCGAGCAGTACTTC.

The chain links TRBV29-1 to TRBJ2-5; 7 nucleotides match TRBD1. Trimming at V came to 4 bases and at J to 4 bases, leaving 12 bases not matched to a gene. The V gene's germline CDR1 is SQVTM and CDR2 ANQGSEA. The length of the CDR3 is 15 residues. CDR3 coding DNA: TGCAGCGTTGCGACAGGGTACGGTCTTGGAGAGACCCAGTACTTC. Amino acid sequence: CSVATGYGLGETQYF.

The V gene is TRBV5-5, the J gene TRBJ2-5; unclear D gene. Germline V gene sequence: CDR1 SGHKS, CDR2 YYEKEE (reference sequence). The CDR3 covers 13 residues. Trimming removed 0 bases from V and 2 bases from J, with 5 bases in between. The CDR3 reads CASSLGRQETQYF. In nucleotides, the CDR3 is TGTGCCAGCAGCTTGGGGCGACAAGAGACCCAGTACTTC.

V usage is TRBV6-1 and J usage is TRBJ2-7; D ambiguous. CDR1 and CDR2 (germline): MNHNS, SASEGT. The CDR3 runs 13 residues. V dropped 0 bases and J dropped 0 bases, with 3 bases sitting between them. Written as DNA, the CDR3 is TGTGCCAGCAGTGAAGCGAACTCCTACGAGCAGTACTTC. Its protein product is CASSEANSYEQYF.

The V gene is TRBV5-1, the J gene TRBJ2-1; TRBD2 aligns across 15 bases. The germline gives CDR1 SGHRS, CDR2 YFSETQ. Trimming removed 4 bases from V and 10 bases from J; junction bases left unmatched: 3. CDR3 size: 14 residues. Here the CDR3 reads CASSPGTSGREQFF. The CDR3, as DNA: TGCGCCAGCAGCCCCGGGACTAGCGGGAGGGAGCAGTTCTTC.

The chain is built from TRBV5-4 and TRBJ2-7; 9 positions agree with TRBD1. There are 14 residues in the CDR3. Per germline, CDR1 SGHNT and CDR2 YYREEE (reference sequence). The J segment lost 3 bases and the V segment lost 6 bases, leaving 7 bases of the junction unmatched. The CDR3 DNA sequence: TGTGCCAGCAAGGCGGGACAGGGAATCTACGAGCAGTACTTC. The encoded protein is CASKAGQGIYEQYF.

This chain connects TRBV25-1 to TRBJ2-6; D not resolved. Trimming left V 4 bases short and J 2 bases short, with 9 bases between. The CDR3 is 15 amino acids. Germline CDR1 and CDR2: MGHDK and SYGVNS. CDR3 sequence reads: CASSGPWAGANVLTF. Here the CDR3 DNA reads TGTGCCAGCAGTGGTCCATGGGCTGGGGCCAACGTCCTGACTTTC.

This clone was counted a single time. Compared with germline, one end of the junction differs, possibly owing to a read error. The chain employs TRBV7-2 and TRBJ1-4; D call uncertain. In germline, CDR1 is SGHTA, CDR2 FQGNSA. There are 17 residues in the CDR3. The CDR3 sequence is CASSLVRREATNEKLFF. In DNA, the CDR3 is TGTGCCAGCAGTTTAGTCCGGCGGGAAGCAACTAATGAAAAACTGTTTTTT. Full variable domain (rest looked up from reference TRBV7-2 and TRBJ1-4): GAGVSQSPSNKVTEKGKDVELRCDPISGHTALYWYRQSLGQGLEFLIYFQGNSAPDKSGLPSDRFSAERTGGSVSTLTIQRTQQEDSAVYLCASSLVRREATNEKLFFGSGTQLSVL.

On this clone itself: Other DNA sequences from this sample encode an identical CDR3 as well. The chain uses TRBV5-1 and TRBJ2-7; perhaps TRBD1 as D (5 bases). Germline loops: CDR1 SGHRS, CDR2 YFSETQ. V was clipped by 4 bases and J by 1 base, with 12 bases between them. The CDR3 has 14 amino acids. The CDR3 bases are TGCGCCAGCAGCCAAGGTCCAGGGTCCTACGAGCAGTACTTC. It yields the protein CASSQGPGSYEQYF.